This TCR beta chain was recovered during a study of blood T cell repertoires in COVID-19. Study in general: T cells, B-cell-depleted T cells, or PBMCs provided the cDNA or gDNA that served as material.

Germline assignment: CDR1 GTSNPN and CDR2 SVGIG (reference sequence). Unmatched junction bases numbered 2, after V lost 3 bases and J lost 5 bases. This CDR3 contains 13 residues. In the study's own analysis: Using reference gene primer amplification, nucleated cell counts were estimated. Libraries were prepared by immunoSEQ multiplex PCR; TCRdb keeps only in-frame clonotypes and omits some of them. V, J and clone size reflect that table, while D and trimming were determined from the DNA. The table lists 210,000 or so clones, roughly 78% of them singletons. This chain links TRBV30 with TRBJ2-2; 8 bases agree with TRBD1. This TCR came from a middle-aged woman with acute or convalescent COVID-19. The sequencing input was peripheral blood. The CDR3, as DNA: TGTGCCTGGAGCACAGGGGGAACCGGGGAGCTGTTTTTT. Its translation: CAWSTGGTGELFF.